Listed below are T cell receptor beta chains from one sample, sequenced in a study of shared clonotypes between healthy human individuals. Using immunoSEQ multiplex PCR, the repertoire was profiled, and TCRdb retains in-frame clones only, with some absent. The repertoire consists of nearly 1 million clones, with approximately 76% occurring once and the leading ten covering roughly 1.5%. Specimen: memory CD4+ T cells sorted from blood. The receptors were sampled from a man younger than 35 in good health. CDR3s include the opening cysteine and the closing phenylalanine or tryptophan. Fields, in order: D gene, V gene, J gene, clone size, CDR3 protein, CDR3 DNA. A D gene is named only where the DNA matches it firmly. The size field is filled for only some rows; it gives once, few, many or a size class.

D gene: TRBD2
V gene: TRBV19
J gene: TRBJ2-1
clone size: once
CDR3 protein: CASTNLAGGLDEQFF
CDR3 DNA: TGTGCCAGTACCAATCTAGCGGGGGGGCTGGATGAGCAGTTCTTC

D gene: TRBD2
V gene: TRBV4-3
J gene: TRBJ2-1
clone size: NA
CDR3 protein: CASSPRERGTSGYNEQFF
CDR3 DNA: TGCGCCAGCAGCCCACGGGAGCGGGGGACCTCCGGGTACAATGAGCAGTTCTTC

D gene: TRBD2
V gene: TRBV11-3
J gene: TRBJ2-1
clone size: NA
CDR3 protein: CASSFGGAIGNEQFF
CDR3 DNA: TGTGCCAGCAGCTTCGGGGGGGCGATCGGCAATGAGCAGTTCTTC

D gene: NA
V gene: TRBV2
J gene: TRBJ1-1
clone size: NA
CDR3 protein: CASTGEADTEAFF
CDR3 DNA: TGTGCCAGCACCGGCGAGGCGGACACTGAAGCTTTCTTT

D gene: NA
V gene: TRBV6-5
J gene: TRBJ2-1
clone size: NA
CDR3 protein: CASSYGMGSGEQFF
CDR3 DNA: TGTGCCAGCAGTTACGGGATGGGGTCTGGTGAGCAGTTCTTC

D gene: TRBD2
V gene: TRBV5-1
J gene: TRBJ2-1
clone size: NA
CDR3 protein: CASSLGSGRAGEQFF
CDR3 DNA: TGCGCCAGCAGCTTAGGTAGCGGGAGGGCCGGGGAGCAGTTCTTC

D gene: NA
V gene: TRBV6-5
J gene: TRBJ2-7
clone size: NA
CDR3 protein: CASSYSGGGGYEQYF
CDR3 DNA: TGTGCCAGCAGTTACTCCGGGGGAGGGGGCTACGAGCAGTACTTC

D gene: NA
V gene: TRBV5-1
J gene: TRBJ2-7
clone size: NA
CDR3 protein: CASSLARGLLYEQYF
CDR3 DNA: TGCGCCAGCAGCTTGGCCAGGGGCCTACTATACGAGCAGTACTTC

D gene: NA
V gene: TRBV25-1
J gene: TRBJ2-5
clone size: once
CDR3 protein: CASSEFRGLETQYF
CDR3 DNA: TGTGCCAGCAGTGAATTTCGGGGCCTGGAGACCCAGTACTTC

D gene: NA
V gene: TRBV28
J gene: TRBJ1-2
clone size: NA
CDR3 protein: CASSDTGTPGTF
CDR3 DNA: TGTGCCAGCAGTGACACCGGGACACCGGGCACCTTC

D gene: TRBD2
V gene: TRBV19
J gene: TRBJ2-7
clone size: NA
CDR3 protein: CASSTPTGGASYEQYF
CDR3 DNA: TGTGCCAGTAGTACCCCAACCGGGGGGGCCTCCTACGAGCAGTACTTC

D gene: NA
V gene: TRBV19
J gene: TRBJ1-5
clone size: NA
CDR3 protein: CASSRGPQPQHF
CDR3 DNA: TGTGCCAGTTCGCGGGGCCCTCAGCCCCAGCATTTT

D gene: NA
V gene: TRBV10-3
J gene: TRBJ1-2
clone size: few
CDR3 protein: CATQDGAYGYTF
CDR3 DNA: TGTGCCACCCAAGATGGAGCCTATGGCTACACCTTC

D gene: TRBD2
V gene: TRBV4-3
J gene: TRBJ2-1
clone size: NA
CDR3 protein: CASSQDWTSGSPHSYNEQFF
CDR3 DNA: TGCGCCAGCAGCCAAGATTGGACTAGCGGGAGTCCTCACTCCTACAATGAGCAGTTCTTC

D gene: TRBD2
V gene: TRBV29-1
J gene: TRBJ2-1
clone size: NA
CDR3 protein: CSTTSAGGPHNEQFF
CDR3 DNA: TGCAGCACTACCTCAGCGGGAGGGCCGCACAATGAGCAGTTCTTC

D gene: TRBD1
V gene: TRBV2
J gene: TRBJ2-7
clone size: NA
CDR3 protein: CASSPYSAGTAPSYEQYF
CDR3 DNA: TGTGCCAGCAGCCCTTATTCTGCCGGGACAGCTCCCTCCTACGAGCAGTACTTC

D gene: TRBD2
V gene: TRBV5-1
J gene: TRBJ2-1
clone size: NA
CDR3 protein: CASSPGTSGRLSYNEQFF
CDR3 DNA: TGCGCCAGCAGCCCCGGGACTAGCGGGAGGCTCTCCTACAATGAGCAGTTCTTC

D gene: TRBD2
V gene: TRBV30
J gene: TRBJ2-1
clone size: few
CDR3 protein: CAWSVLAGSGEQFF
CDR3 DNA: TGTGCCTGGAGTGTACTAGCGGGATCCGGTGAGCAGTTCTTC

D gene: TRBD1
V gene: TRBV10-2
J gene: TRBJ1-2
clone size: NA
CDR3 protein: CASRTGTGRGGYTF
CDR3 DNA: TGCGCCAGCAGAACCGGGACAGGTCGCGGTGGCTACACCTTC

D gene: NA
V gene: TRBV27
J gene: TRBJ2-5
clone size: NA
CDR3 protein: CASTKQGETQYF
CDR3 DNA: TGTGCCAGCACCAAGCAAGGAGAGACCCAGTACTTC

D gene: NA
V gene: TRBV19
J gene: TRBJ1-6
clone size: NA
CDR3 protein: CASSIGAADNSPLHF
CDR3 DNA: TGTGCCAGTAGTATAGGGGCAGCGGATAATTCACCCCTCCACTTT

D gene: NA
V gene: TRBV19
J gene: TRBJ2-2
clone size: NA
CDR3 protein: CASSMAARTMNTGELFF
CDR3 DNA: TGTGCCAGTAGTATGGCGGCCAGGACCATGAACACCGGGGAGCTGTTTTTT

D gene: TRBD1
V gene: TRBV4-1
J gene: TRBJ2-2
clone size: NA
CDR3 protein: CASSSWGTGATGELFF
CDR3 DNA: TGCGCCAGCAGCAGCTGGGGGACAGGGGCCACCGGGGAGCTGTTTTTT

D gene: NA
V gene: TRBV2
J gene: TRBJ2-1
clone size: NA
CDR3 protein: CASSTTRQGQFF
CDR3 DNA: TGTGCCAGCAGTACTACTCGCCAGGGGCAGTTCTTC

D gene: TRBD1
V gene: TRBV2
J gene: TRBJ2-6
clone size: NA
CDR3 protein: CASSKDRDLLGANVLTF
CDR3 DNA: TGTGCCAGCAGTAAGGACAGGGATTTGTTAGGGGCCAACGTCCTGACTTTC

D gene: NA
V gene: TRBV18
J gene: TRBJ1-1
clone size: NA
CDR3 protein: CASSPESTGAFF
CDR3 DNA: TGTGCCAGCTCACCAGAGAGTACAGGGGCTTTCTTT